This TCR beta chain was captured by sequencing in a study of cytomegalovirus exposure and HLA in healthy donors. Findings and limits, study-wide: In vitro, three CMV-associated chains proved specific for CMV antigens.

The J segment lost 4 bases and the V segment lost 2 bases, leaving 6 bases of the junction unmatched. Germline V CDR1 and CDR2: MNHEY, SVGAGI. The CDR3 sequence is 15 residues long. For this clone: The antigen is undetermined.

In the PCR, 60 Vbeta and 13 Jbeta primers were used. Clones were sequenced by immunoSEQ multiplex PCR, and TCRdb holds only the in-frame ones, with some missing. The data show fewer than 150,000 clones, with over 65% seen just once and roughly 4.2% held by the top ten. The gene calls are TRBV6-5 and TRBJ1-1; 8 nucleotides line up with TRBD1. The sequenced material came from PBMCs. The TCR comes from a woman between 40 and 55 years old in good health and CMV-seropositive. CDR3 nucleotide sequence: TGTGCCAGCAGTTACGGGACAGGTCCGGGCACTGAAGCTTTCTTT. Translating it yields CASSYGTGPGTEAFF.